This T cell receptor beta chain was identified during a study of beta chain features in type 1 diabetes. Study observations and caveats: High TCR expression in some cells could lead to their over-representation in cDNA sequencing. Moderate but significant shortening of TCRB CDR3s was recorded in all four CD4+ subsets from Type 1 diabetes patients.

The V end lost 0 bases, the J end lost 7 bases, and 14 bases lay between the germline ends. The CDR3 totals 15 residues. Germline CDR1 is SGHNT and CDR2 is YYREEE (reference sequence). Sorting of CD4+ naive, central memory, regulatory and stem cell-like memory cells was performed via CD45RO/CCR7/CD25/CD127/CD95/CD27. Only a few counts were recorded for this clone. The antigen is undetermined. What was sequenced were expressed TCRB transcripts, since all of the isolated RNA had been reverse transcribed. Here immunoSEQ multiplex PCR was the method, and the copy in TCRdb shows in-frame clones only, minus some. Among hundreds of thousands of clones listed, about an eighth were seen once.

The gene calls are TRBV5-4 and TRBJ2-1; the D gene is possibly TRBD1 (6 bases). This TCR derives from a woman aged 18 to 35 in good health. Specimen: naive CD4+ T cells from blood. The CDR3 nucleotides are TGTGCCAGCAGCTTGGGTACAGGGAGAAAAAATGAGCAGTTCTTC. It encodes CASSLGTGRKNEQFF.